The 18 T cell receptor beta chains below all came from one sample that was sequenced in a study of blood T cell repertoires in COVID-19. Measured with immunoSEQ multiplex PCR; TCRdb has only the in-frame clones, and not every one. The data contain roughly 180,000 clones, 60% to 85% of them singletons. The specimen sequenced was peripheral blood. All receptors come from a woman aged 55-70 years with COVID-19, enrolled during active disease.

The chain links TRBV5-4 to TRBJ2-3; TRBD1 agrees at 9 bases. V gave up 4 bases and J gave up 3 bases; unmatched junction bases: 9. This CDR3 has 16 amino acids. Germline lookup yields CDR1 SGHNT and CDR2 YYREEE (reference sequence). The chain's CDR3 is CASSRNPGQGTDTQYF. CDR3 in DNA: TGTGCCAGCAGCAGAAATCCGGGACAGGGAACAGATACGCAGTATTTT.

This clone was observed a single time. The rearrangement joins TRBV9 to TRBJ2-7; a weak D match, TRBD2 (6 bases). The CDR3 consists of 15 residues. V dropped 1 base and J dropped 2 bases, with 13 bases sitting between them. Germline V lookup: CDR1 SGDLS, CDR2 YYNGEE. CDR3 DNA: TGTGCCAGCAGCGTATTGGGGACTTCAACCTACGAGCAGTACTTC. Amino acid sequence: CASSVLGTSTYEQYF.

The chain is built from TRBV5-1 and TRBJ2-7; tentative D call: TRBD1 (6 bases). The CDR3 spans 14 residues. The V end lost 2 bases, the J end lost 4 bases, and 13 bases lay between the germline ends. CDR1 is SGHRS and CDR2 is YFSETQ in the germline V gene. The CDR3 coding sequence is TGCGCCAGCAGCTTAGGGGACAAGAATTACGAGCAGTACTTC. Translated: CASSLGDKNYEQYF. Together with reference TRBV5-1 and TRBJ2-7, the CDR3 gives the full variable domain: KAGVTQTPRYLIKTRGQQVTLSCSPISGHRSVSWYQQTPGQGLQFLFEYFSETQRNKGNFPGRFSGRQFSNSRSEMNVSTLELGDSALYLCASSLGDKNYEQYFGPGTRLTVT.

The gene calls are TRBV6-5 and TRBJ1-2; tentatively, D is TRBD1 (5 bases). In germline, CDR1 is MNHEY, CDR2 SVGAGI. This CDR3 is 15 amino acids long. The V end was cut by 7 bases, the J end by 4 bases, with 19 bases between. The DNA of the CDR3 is TGTGCCAGCACCCCAACGGGCCAGGGTCTCTATGGCTACACCTTC. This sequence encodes CASTPTGQGLYGYTF.

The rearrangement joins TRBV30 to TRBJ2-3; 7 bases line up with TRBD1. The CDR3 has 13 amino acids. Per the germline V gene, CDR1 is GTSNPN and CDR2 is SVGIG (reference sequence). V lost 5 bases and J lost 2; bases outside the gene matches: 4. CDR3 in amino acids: CAWETGHTDTQYF. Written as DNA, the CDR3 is TGTGCCTGGGAGACAGGGCACACAGATACGCAGTATTTT.

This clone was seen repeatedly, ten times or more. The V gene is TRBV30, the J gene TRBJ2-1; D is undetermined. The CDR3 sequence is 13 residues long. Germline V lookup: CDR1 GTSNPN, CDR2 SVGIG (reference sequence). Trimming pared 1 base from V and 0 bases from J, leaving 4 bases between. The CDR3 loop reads CAWSASSYNEQFF. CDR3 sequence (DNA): TGTGCCTGGAGTGCGAGCTCCTACAATGAGCAGTTCTTC.

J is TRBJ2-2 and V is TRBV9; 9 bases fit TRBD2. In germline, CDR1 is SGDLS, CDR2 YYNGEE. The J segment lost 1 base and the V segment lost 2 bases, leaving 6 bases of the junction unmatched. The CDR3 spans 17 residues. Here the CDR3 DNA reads TGTGCCAGCAGCGTCGTAGCGGGAGTCTTGAACACCGGGGAGCTGTTTTTT. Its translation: CASSVVAGVLNTGELFF.

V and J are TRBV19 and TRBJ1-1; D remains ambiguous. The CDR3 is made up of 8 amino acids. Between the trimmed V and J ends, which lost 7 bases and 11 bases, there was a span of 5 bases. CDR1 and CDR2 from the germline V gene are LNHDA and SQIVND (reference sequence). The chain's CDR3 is CASNPAFF. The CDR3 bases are TGTGCCAGTAATCCGGCTTTCTTT.

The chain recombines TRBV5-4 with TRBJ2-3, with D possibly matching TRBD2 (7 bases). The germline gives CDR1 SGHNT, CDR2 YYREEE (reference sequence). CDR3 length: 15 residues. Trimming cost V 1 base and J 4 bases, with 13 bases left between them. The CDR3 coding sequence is TGTGCCAGCAGCTTGTTGGGGGGGGCAGCAGATACGCAGTATTTT. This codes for CASSLLGGAADTQYF.

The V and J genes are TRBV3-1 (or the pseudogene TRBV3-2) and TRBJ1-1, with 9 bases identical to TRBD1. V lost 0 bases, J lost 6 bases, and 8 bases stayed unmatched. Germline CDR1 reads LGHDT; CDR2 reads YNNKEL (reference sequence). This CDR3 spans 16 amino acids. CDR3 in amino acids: CASSQELTGTGPEAFF. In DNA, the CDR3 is TGTGCCAGCAGCCAAGAACTGACCGGGACAGGGCCTGAAGCTTTCTTT.

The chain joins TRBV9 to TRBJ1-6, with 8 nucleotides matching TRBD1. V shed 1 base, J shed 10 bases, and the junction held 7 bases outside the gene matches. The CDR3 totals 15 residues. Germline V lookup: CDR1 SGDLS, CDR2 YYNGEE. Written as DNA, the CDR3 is TGTGCCAGCAGCGTATTTGCGGGACAGGACTCACCCCTCCACTTT. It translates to CASSVFAGQDSPLHF.

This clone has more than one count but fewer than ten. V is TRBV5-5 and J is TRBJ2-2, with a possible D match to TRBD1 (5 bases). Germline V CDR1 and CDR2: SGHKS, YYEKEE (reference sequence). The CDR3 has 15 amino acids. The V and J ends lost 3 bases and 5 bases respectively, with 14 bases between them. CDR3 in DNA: TGTGCCAGCAGCTCGGACACCATAAGAACCGGGGAGCTGTTTTTT. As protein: CASSSDTIRTGELFF.

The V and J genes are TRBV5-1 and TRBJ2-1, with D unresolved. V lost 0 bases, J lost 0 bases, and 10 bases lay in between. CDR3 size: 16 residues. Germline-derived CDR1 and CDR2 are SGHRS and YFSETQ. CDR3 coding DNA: TGCGCCAGCAGCTTGGGAGACAAGAGCTCCTACAATGAGCAGTTCTTC. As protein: CASSLGDKSSYNEQFF.

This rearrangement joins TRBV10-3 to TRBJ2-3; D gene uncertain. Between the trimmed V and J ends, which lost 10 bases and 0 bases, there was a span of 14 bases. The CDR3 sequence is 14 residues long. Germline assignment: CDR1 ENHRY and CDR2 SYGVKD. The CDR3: CASLTSLSTDTQYF. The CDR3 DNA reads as TGTGCCAGTCTGACTTCTCTTAGCACAGATACGCAGTATTTT.

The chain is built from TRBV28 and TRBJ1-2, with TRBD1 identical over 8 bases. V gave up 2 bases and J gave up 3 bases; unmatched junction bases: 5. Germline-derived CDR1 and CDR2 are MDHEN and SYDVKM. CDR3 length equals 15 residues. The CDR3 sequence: CASSLEQGAYYGYTF. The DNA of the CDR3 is TGTGCCAGCAGTTTAGAGCAGGGGGCATACTATGGCTACACCTTC.

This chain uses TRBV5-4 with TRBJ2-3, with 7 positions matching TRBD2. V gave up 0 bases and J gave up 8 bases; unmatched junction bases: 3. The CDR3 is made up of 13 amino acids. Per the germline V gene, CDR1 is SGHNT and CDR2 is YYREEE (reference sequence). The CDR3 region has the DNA TGTGCCAGCAGCTTGGCGGGGGGACCTACGCAGTATTTT. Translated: CASSLAGGPTQYF.

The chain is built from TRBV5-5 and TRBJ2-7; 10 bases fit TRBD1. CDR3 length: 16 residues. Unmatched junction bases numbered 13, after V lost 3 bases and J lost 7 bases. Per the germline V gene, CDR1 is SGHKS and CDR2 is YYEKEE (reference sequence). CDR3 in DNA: TGTGCCAGCAGCTGGGCCGGGGGACAGGGGTGGTATGAGCAGTACTTC. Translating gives CASSWAGGQGWYEQYF.

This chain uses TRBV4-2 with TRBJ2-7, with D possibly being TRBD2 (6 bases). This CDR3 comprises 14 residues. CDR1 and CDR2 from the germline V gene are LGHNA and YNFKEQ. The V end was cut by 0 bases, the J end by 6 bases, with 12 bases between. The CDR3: CASSQDWRDREQYF. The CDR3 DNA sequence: TGTGCCAGCAGCCAAGATTGGAGGGACCGCGAGCAGTACTTC.